This T cell receptor (beta chain) comes out of a study of shared clonotypes between healthy human individuals. At the level of the study: CD4 naive and CD4 memory each took three plates per donor, while CD8 naive took two and CD8 memory one.

The split of CD4+ cells yielded CD45RA+ naive and CD45RA-negative memory subsets. Looked up from germline, CDR1 is SGHRS and CDR2 is YFSETQ. CDR3 size: 17 residues. Unmatched junction bases numbered 11, after V lost 2 bases and J lost 3 bases. On this clone: No antigen is known for it.

Study conclusions and caveats: Generation probability values for non-shared clonotypes were lower than those for clonotypes shared by all four donors.

Sequencing used immunoSEQ multiplex PCR; TCRdb keeps in-frame clones, though not all of them. Among some 2 million clones, roughly 95% were seen once, and the ten largest hold 0.1% to 0.15%. This sequence joins TRBV5-1 and TRBJ2-3, with 8 positions matching TRBD1. The origin of this receptor is a young man in good health. The sample consisted of naive CD4+ T cells sorted from blood. As for subset: CD45RA+ positively selected. The CDR3 is CASSFRRTGSKTDTQYF. In DNA, the CDR3 is TGCGCCAGCAGCTTTCGAAGGACAGGGTCAAAGACAGATACGCAGTATTTT.